One and the same sample provided the 2 T cell receptor beta chains below, sequenced in a study of shared clonotypes between healthy human individuals. Using immunoSEQ multiplex PCR, the repertoire was profiled, and TCRdb retains in-frame clones only, with some absent. The sample has nearly 1,000,000 clones; approximately 80% are singletons. The sample was memory CD4+ T cells sorted from blood. The subset was: CD45RA-negative fraction. These receptors all come from a man in his late teens or twenties in good health.

J is TRBJ1-1 and V is TRBV2; 7 positions match TRBD1. This CDR3 contains 13 residues. The germline V gene encodes CDR1 SNHLY and CDR2 FYNNEI. V was pared by 4 bases and J by 5 bases, with 4 bases of the junction left unmatched. For the CDR3, the DNA is TGTGCCAGCAGTGCGACAGGGAAAACTGAAGCTTTCTTT. Protein: CASSATGKTEAFF.

V is TRBV7-9 and J is TRBJ2-5, with D hard to call. CDR1 and CDR2 from the germline V gene are SEHNR and FQNEAQ (reference sequence). This CDR3 contains 12 residues. V shed 3 bases and J shed 0 bases, with 2 bases lying between them. The CDR3 nucleotides read TGTGCCAGCAGCTTTTACCAAGAGACCCAGTACTTC. Its translation is CASSFYQETQYF.